These T cell receptor beta chains were read from a single sample in a study of PD-1 blockade in classical Hodgkin lymphoma. Profiled with immunoSEQ multiplex PCR; TCRdb holds only in-frame clones, not every one. The profile shows about 86,000 clones, around 90% of them singletons. Sequences were derived from peripheral blood mononuclear cells (PBMCs), sampled at baseline. The source is a human donor with classical Hodgkin lymphoma. Each CDR3 is given with its conserved first and last residue. D genes are given only for firm matches. Size is omitted from some rows. Given values are once, few, many or a class for expanded clones.

>TRBJ1-2|-|-|TRBV5-1
CASSWDTATSNYGYTF
TGCGCCAGCAGCTGGGATACAGCGACTTCTAACTATGGCTACACCTTC
>TRBJ1-5|-|-|TRBV28
CASSLPLTGRQPQHF
TGTGCCAGCAGTTTACCCCTTACAGGGCGTCAGCCCCAGCATTTT
>TRBJ2-1|-|TRBD2|TRBV6-5
CASSYSRGTRSNEQFF
TGTGCCAGCAGTTACTCCCGCGGGACTAGGTCGAATGAGCAGTTCTTC
>TRBJ1-5|once|-|TRBV27
CASKGPEVNQPQHF
TGTGCCAGCAAGGGTCCGGAGGTGAATCAGCCCCAGCATTTT
>TRBJ1-3|-|-|TRBV19
CASSGGLLSSGNTIYF
TGTGCCAGCTCGGGAGGCCTTCTGAGCTCTGGAAACACCATATATTTT
>TRBJ2-3|-|-|TRBV6-6
CASSYPSDGTQYF
TGTGCCAGCAGTTACCCTAGTGACGGTACGCAGTATTTT
>TRBJ2-5|-|TRBD2|TRBV6-6
CASRLLRTSEETQYF
TGTGCCAGCAGGTTATTGCGGACTAGCGAGGAGACCCAGTACTTC
>TRBJ2-7|once|TRBD1|TRBV6-5
CASSYRDRGFYEQYF
TGTGCCAGCAGTTATCGGGACAGGGGTTTCTACGAGCAGTACTTC
>TRBJ1-6|-|-|TRBV7-2
CASSTDRTSSYNSPLHF
TGTGCCAGCAGCACTGACAGGACGAGCTCCTATAATTCACCCCTCCACTTT
>TRBJ2-2|-|-|TRBV6-6
CASRPARDGSGELFF
TGTGCCAGCAGACCTGCCAGGGACGGTTCCGGGGAGCTGTTTTTT
>TRBJ2-5|once|-|TRBV6-1
CASSELGGPETQYF
TGTGCCAGCAGTGAACTCGGGGGGCCGGAGACCCAGTACTTC
>TRBJ1-2|-|-|TRBV29-1
CSVETRRGSGYTF
TGCAGCGTTGAAACGAGACGGGGCTCTGGCTACACCTTC
>TRBJ2-1|-|-|TRBV5-1
CASSLSLVANSYNEQFF
TGCGCCAGCAGCCTATCCTTAGTGGCCAACTCCTACAATGAGCAGTTCTTC
>TRBJ2-6|-|TRBD1|TRBV4-1
CASSRRQGGDNVLTF
TGCGCCAGCAGCCGACGACAGGGGGGTGACAACGTCCTGACTTTC
>TRBJ1-1|-|-|TRBV4-2
CASSQDGKGKAEAFF
TGTGCCAGCAGCCAAGATGGTAAAGGGAAGGCTGAAGCTTTCTTT
>TRBJ1-2|-|-|TRBV30
CAWSVGGGGYTF
TGTGCCTGGAGTGTGGGGGGTGGTGGCTACACCTTC
>TRBJ2-1|-|-|TRBV6-1
CASSLSQENEQFF
TGTGCCAGCAGTTTATCCCAGGAAAATGAGCAGTTCTTC
>TRBJ1-2|-|-|TRBV18
CASSPTRSGYTF
TGTGCCAGCTCACCCACCCGGTCGGGCTACACCTTC
>TRBJ1-1|-|TRBD1|TRBV19
CASRPLTGSEAFF
TGTGCCAGTAGGCCCCTGACAGGGTCTGAAGCTTTCTTT
>TRBJ2-2|-|TRBD1|TRBV10-1
CASSESGQGADGELFF
TGCGCCAGCAGTGAATCCGGACAGGGGGCCGACGGGGAGCTGTTTTTT
>TRBJ2-5|-|TRBD2|TRBV19
CASSPQTSGRIGETQYF
TGTGCCAGTAGTCCACAGACTAGCGGGAGGATCGGGGAGACCCAGTACTTC
>TRBJ2-1|-|TRBD2|TRBV7-9
CASSLLTSVGEQFF
TGTGCCAGCAGTCTCCTTACTAGCGTTGGCGAGCAGTTCTTC
>TRBJ2-7|-|TRBD1|TRBV4-2
CASSQDQGQTIYEQYF
TGTGCCAGCAGCCAAGACCAGGGACAGACTATCTACGAGCAGTACTTC
>TRBJ1-1|-|-|TRBV5-1
CASSLSGQRNTEAFF
TGCGCCAGCAGCTTGTCTGGACAGAGGAACACTGAAGCTTTCTTT
>TRBJ2-2|-|-|TRBV27
CASSGGVVPGELFF
TGTGCCAGCAGTGGCGGAGTAGTCCCCGGGGAGCTGTTTTTT
>TRBJ2-7|-|-|TRBV6-5
CASSYRDLEDEQYF
TGTGCCAGCAGTTACCGGGACTTAGAGGACGAGCAGTACTTC
>TRBJ1-2|-|-|TRBV7-9
CASSLNFEGNTF
TGTGCCAGCAGCTTAAACTTTGAGGGCAACACCTTC
>TRBJ2-7|-|-|TRBV29-1
CSANWQGGSEQYF
TGCAGCGCTAACTGGCAGGGTGGCTCCGAGCAGTACTTC
>TRBJ2-5|-|-|TRBV9
CASSVDQRRQETQYF
TGTGCCAGCAGCGTAGACCAGCGGAGACAAGAGACCCAGTACTTC
>TRBJ2-4|-|-|TRBV19
CASSSVELAKNIQYF
TGTGCCAGTAGTTCGGTCGAACTAGCCAAAAACATTCAGTACTTC
>TRBJ2-5|-|-|TRBV5-4
CASSLSTDQETQYF
TGTGCCAGCAGCTTATCGACCGACCAAGAGACCCAGTACTTC
>TRBJ1-4|-|TRBD1|TRBV7-2
CASSLHTGGHNEKLFF
TGTGCCAGCAGCTTGCACACAGGGGGACATAATGAAAAACTGTTTTTT
>TRBJ1-4|-|-|TRBV10-3
CAISEFEKLFF
TGTGCCATCAGTGAATTCGAAAAACTGTTTTTT
>TRBJ1-5|-|TRBD1|TRBV19
CASRSRDRGVSGQPQHF
TGTGCCAGTAGGTCCCGGGACAGGGGGGTATCGGGTCAGCCCCAGCATTTT
>TRBJ2-4|-|-|TRBV7-2
CASSPRGGQIAKNIQYF
TGTGCCAGCAGCCCTAGGGGGGGTCAGATAGCCAAAAACATTCAGTACTTC
>TRBJ1-5|few|-|TRBV6-1
CASSEVALQNQPQHF
TGTGCCAGCAGTGAAGTAGCTCTCCAAAATCAGCCCCAGCATTTT
>TRBJ2-5|-|-|TRBV6-5
CASSGSGAYQETQYF
TGTGCCAGCAGTGGTAGCGGAGCCTACCAAGAGACCCAGTACTTC
>TRBJ2-1|-|-|TRBV5-1
CASSLEMSGYNEQFF
TGCGCCAGCAGCCTGGAGATGTCGGGGTACAATGAGCAGTTCTTC
>TRBJ2-1|-|-|TRBV18
CASSSSGPRDEQFF
TGTGCCAGCTCTTCCTCCGGGCCCCGGGATGAGCAGTTCTTC
>TRBJ2-2|few|-|TRBV27
CASSPLGRGELFF
TGTGCCAGCAGCCCCTTAGGTCGAGGGGAGCTGTTTTTT
>TRBJ2-5|once|TRBD1|TRBV6-6
CASSYSDRAQETQYF
TGTGCCAGCAGTTACTCGGACAGGGCTCAAGAGACCCAGTACTTC
>TRBJ1-1|-|-|TRBV5-1
CASSLSTDVTEAFF
TGCGCCAGCAGCCTATCAACGGACGTCACTGAAGCTTTCTTT
>TRBJ1-2|many|TRBD1|TRBV5-5
CASSGGQGSSGVGYTF
TGTGCCAGCAGCGGGGGACAGGGTTCGTCAGGGGTTGGCTACACCTTC
>TRBJ2-2|-|TRBD2|TRBV7-2
CASSFLKPGLARGPGELFF
TGTGCCAGCAGCTTCCTAAAACCGGGACTAGCGAGAGGTCCCGGGGAGCTGTTTTTT
>TRBJ1-1|-|-|TRBV5-5
CASSLEEGLNTEAFF
TGTGCCAGCAGCTTGGAAGAAGGACTGAACACTGAAGCTTTCTTT
>TRBJ1-2|-|-|TRBV29-1
CSVDGNNYGYTF
TGCAGCGTTGATGGGAATAACTATGGCTACACCTTC